This T cell receptor (beta chain) was observed in a study of T cells in Graves' hyperthyroidism and ophthalmopathy. Notes on the study in general: Blood samples included most of the expanded thyroid clonotypes exceeding 0.001.

The CDR3 spans 14 residues. Germline V gene data show CDR1 as LGHNA and CDR2 as YSLEER. With V trimmed by 4 bases and J by 4 bases, 4 bases remained unmatched. Amplified TCR beta CDR3 regions came from RNA transcripts. Carried out on the TCR CDR3, a first-round RT-PCR used the HTBI primer set. TCRdb used MiXCR to reprocess the multiplex PCR reads, holding one entry per CDR3 protein. There are about 610,000 distinct CDR3 sequences in the sample; roughly 14% occur only once, and roughly 4.3% lies in the top ten. This clonotype was observed at least ten times. The antigen remains unidentified. The origin of this receptor is a woman between 40 and 55 years old with Graves' ophthalmopathy. The sample consisted of blood. This chain uses TRBV4-3 with TRBJ2-5; 9 bases line up with TRBD1. The CDR3 sequence is CASSPGQGTETQYF. The CDR3 bases are TGCGCCAGCAGCCCGGGACAGGGCACAGAGACCCAGTACTTC.